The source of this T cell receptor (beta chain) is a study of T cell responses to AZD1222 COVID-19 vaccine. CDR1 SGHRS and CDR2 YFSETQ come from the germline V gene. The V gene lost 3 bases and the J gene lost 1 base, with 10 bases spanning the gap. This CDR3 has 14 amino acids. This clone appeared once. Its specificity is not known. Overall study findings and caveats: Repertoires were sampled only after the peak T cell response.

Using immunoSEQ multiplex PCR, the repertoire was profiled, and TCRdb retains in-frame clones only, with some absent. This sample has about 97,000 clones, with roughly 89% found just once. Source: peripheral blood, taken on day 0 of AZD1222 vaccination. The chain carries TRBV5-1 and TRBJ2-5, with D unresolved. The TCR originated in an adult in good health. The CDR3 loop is CASSSQLAQETQYF. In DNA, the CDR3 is TGCGCCAGCAGCTCCCAATTGGCCCAAGAGACCCAGTACTTC.